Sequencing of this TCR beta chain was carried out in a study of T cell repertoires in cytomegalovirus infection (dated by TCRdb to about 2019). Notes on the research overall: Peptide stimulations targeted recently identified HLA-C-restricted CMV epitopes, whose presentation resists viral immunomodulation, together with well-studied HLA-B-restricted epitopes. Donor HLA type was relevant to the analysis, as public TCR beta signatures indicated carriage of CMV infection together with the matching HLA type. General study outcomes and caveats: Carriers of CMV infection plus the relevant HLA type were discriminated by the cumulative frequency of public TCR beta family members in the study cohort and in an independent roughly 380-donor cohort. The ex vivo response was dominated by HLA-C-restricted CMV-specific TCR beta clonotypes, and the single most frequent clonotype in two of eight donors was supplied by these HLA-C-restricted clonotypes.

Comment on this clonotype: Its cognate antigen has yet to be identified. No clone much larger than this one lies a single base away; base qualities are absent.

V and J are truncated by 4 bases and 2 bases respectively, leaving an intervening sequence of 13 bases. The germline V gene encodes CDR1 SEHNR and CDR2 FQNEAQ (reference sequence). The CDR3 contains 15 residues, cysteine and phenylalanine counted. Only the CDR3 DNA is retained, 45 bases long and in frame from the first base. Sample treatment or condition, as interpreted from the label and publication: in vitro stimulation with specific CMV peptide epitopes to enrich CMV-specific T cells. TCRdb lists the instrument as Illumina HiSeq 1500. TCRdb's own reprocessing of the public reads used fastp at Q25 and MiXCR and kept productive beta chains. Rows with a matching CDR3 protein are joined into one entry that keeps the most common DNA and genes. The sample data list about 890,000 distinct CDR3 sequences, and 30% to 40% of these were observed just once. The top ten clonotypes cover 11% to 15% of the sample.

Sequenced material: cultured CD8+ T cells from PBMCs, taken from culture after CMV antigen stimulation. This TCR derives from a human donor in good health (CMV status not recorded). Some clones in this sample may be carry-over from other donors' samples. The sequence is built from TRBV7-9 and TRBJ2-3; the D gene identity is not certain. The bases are TGTGCCAGCAGCTCTCCCCTAGAAGCCACAGATACGCAGTATTTT. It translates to CASSSPLEATDTQYF.